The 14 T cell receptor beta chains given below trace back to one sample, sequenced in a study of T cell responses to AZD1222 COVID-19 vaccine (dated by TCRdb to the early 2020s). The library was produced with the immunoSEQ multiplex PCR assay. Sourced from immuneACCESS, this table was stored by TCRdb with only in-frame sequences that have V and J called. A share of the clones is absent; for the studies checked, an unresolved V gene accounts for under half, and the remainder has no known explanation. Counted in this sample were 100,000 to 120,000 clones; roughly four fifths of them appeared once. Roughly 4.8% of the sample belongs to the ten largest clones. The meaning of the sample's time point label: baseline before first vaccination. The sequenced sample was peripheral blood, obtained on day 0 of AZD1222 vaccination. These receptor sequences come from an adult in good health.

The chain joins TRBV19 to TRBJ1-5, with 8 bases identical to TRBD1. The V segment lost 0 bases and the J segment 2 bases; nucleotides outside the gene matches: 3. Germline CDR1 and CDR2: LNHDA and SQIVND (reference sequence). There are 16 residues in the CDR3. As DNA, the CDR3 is TGTGCCAGTAGTATAGACGGACAGGGAGGCAATCAGCCCCAGCATTTT. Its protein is CASSIDGQGGNQPQHF.

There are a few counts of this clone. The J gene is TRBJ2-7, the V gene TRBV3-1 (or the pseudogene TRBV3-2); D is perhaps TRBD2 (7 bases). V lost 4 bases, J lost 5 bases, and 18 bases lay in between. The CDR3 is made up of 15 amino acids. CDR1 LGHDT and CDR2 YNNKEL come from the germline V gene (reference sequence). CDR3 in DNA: TGTGCCAGCAGCCGGGGGCCTGGCGGGGGTGACGAGCAGTACTTC. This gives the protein CASSRGPGGGDEQYF.

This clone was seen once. CDR3 DNA sequence: TGTGCCAGCAGTTCGGCATACGGGATGAGCAATCAGCCCCAGCATTTT. Translating it yields CASSSAYGMSNQPQHF. V is TRBV6-5 and J is TRBJ1-5; D remains unclear. This CDR3 region has 16 residues. Germline values: CDR1 MNHEY, CDR2 SVGAGI. V was clipped by 4 bases and J by 1 base, with 14 bases between them.

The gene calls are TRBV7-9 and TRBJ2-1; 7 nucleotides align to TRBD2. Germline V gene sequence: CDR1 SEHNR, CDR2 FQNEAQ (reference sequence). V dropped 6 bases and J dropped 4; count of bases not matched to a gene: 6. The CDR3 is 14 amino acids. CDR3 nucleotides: TGTGCCAGCAGTCGCGGGGGAAGGTACAATGAGCAGTTCTTC. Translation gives CASSRGGRYNEQFF. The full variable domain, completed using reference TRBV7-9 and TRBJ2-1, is DTGVSQNPRHKITKRGQNVTFRCDPISEHNRLYWYRQTLGQGPEFLTYFQNEAQLEKSRLLSDRFSAERPKGSFSTLEIQRTEQGDSAMYLCASSRGGRYNEQFFGPGTRLTVL.

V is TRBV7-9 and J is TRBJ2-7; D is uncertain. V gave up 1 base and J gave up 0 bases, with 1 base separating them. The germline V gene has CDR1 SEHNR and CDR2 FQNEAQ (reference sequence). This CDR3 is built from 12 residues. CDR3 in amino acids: CASSLVSYEQYF. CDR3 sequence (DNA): TGTGCCAGCAGCTTAGTCTCCTACGAGCAGTACTTC.

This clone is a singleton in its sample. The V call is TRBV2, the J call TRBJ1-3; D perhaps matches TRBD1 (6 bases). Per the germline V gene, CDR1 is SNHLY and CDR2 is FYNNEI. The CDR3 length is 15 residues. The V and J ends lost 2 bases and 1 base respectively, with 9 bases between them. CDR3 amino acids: CASSEHRVSGNTIYF. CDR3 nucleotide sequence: TGTGCCAGCAGTGAACACAGGGTGTCTGGAAACACCATATATTTT.

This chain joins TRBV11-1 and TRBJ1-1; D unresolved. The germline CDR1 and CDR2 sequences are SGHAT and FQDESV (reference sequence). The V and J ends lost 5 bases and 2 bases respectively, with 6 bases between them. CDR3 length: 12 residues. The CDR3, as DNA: TGTGCCAGCAGCCCAGGAAACACTGAAGCTTTCTTT. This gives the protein CASSPGNTEAFF.

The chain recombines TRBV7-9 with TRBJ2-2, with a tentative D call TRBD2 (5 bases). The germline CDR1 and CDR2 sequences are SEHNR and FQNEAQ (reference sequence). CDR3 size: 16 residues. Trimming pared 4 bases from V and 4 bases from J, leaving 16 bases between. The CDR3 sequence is CASSSYNQAGTGELFF. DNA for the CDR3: TGTGCCAGCAGCTCTTATAACCAGGCGGGCACCGGGGAGCTGTTTTTT.

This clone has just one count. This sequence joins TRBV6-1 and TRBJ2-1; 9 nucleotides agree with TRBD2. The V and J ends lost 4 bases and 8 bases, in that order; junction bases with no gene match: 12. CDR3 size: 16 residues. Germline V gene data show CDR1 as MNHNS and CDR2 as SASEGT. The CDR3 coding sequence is TGTGCCAGCAGTGGTAGCGGGAGAGTGGGGTCGGATGAGCAGTTCTTC. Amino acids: CASSGSGRVGSDEQFF.

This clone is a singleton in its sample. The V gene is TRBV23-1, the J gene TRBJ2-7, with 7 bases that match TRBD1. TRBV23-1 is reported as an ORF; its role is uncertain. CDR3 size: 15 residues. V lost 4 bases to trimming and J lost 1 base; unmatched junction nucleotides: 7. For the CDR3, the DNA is TGCGCCAGCAGTCGGCCCCGGGACAGTTCCTACGAGCAGTACTTC. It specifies CASSRPRDSSYEQYF.

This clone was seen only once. The CDR3 bases are TGCAGTGCTAGTGTCGGAAACACTGAAGCTTTCTTT. Its translation is CSASVGNTEAFF. The chain has TRBV20-1 and TRBJ1-1; the D is unclear. CDR3 length: 12 amino acids. CDR1 is DFQATT, CDR2 SNEGSKA, per germline (reference sequence). Trimming removed 3 bases from V and 2 bases from J, with 7 bases in between.

The CDR3 here is CASSLLEARSAGNTIYF. The DNA of the CDR3 is TGCGCCAGCAGCTTGCTCGAAGCACGGTCGGCTGGAAACACCATATATTTT. This chain links TRBV5-1 with TRBJ1-3; no clear D. The CDR3 length is 17 residues. Trimming removed 1 base at V and 2 bases at J, with 16 bases between. In germline, CDR1 is SGHRS, CDR2 YFSETQ.

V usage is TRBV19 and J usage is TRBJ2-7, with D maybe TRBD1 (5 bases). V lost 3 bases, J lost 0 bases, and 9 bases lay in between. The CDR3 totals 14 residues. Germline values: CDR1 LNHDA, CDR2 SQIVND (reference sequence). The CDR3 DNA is TGTGCCAGTAGTATTGTGGGGCTCTCCTACGAGCAGTACTTC. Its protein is CASSIVGLSYEQYF. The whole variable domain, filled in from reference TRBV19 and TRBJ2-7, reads DGGITQSPKYLFRKEGQNVTLSCEQNLNHDAMYWYRQDPGQGLRLIYYSQIVNDFQKGDIAEGYSVSREKKESFPLTVTSAQKNPTAFYLCASSIVGLSYEQYFGPGTRLTVT.

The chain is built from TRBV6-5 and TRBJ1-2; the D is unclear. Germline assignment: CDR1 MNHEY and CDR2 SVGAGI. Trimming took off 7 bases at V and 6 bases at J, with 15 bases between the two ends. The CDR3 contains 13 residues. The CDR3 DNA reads TGTGCCAGCACCCTCGGGCAAGAAAATGGCTACACCTTC. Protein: CASTLGQENGYTF.